Following are 30 T cell receptor beta chains from one sample sequenced in a study of cytomegalovirus exposure and HLA in healthy donors. PCR used 60 Vbeta primers and 13 Jbeta primers. This table comes from immunoSEQ multiplex PCR, and its TCRdb copy is limited to in-frame clones, with some not included. The sample records 150,000 to 200,000 clones, over 75% being singletons. Sequenced material: PBMCs. Receptors were obtained from a man aged 18 to 29 in good health and CMV-seropositive.

The count of this clone is one. The chain has TRBV25-1 and TRBJ1-6; 7 nucleotides line up with TRBD1. J gave up 5 bases and V 8 bases, and 3 bases lay outside the gene matches. The germline V gene has CDR1 MGHDK and CDR2 SYGVNS. The CDR3 has 13 amino acids. CDR3 protein: CASAGQHNSPLHF. The CDR3 DNA reads as TGTGCCAGCGCGGGACAGCATAATTCACCCCTCCACTTT.

V usage is TRBV19 and J usage is TRBJ1-6; no reliable D call. Trimming stripped 7 bases from V and 7 bases from J, with 17 bases between. CDR1 and CDR2 (germline): LNHDA, SQIVND (reference sequence). This CDR3 contains 15 residues. The CDR3 reads CASTWADPGNSPLHF. The CDR3 DNA reads TGTGCCAGTACGTGGGCCGACCCGGGGAATTCACCCCTCCACTTT. Filled out from reference TRBV19 and TRBJ1-6, the complete variable domain reads DGGITQSPKYLFRKEGQNVTLSCEQNLNHDAMYWYRQDPGQGLRLIYYSQIVNDFQKGDIAEGYSVSREKKESFPLTVTSAQKNPTAFYLCASTWADPGNSPLHFGNGTRLTVT.

This clone was detected only a few times. The chain recombines TRBV4-3 with TRBJ1-2, with D unclear. Germline V CDR1 and CDR2: LGHNA, YSLEER. The CDR3 has 13 residues. Deletions cut 0 bases from V and 8 bases from J, with 10 bases between. The chain's CDR3 is CASSQDWTKGYTF. CDR3 coding DNA: TGCGCCAGCAGCCAAGATTGGACTAAGGGCTACACCTTC.

The chain recombines TRBV10-3 with TRBJ1-1; 9 nucleotides align to TRBD1. V lost 0 bases and J lost 0; bases outside the gene matches: 5. Germline assignment: CDR1 ENHRY and CDR2 SYGVKD. CDR3 length equals 17 residues. CDR3 residues: CAISESGQGRMNTEAFF. The CDR3 nucleotides are TGTGCCATCAGTGAGTCTGGACAGGGGCGTATGAACACTGAAGCTTTCTTT.

The V gene is TRBV19, the J gene TRBJ2-1, with D possibly matching TRBD2 (5 bases). Germline V CDR1 and CDR2: LNHDA, SQIVND (reference sequence). V gave up 5 bases and J gave up 0 bases, with 11 bases separating them. The CDR3 loop spans 15 amino acids. CDR3 sequence (DNA): TGTGCCAGTAGTTTGGACGGACTCTCCTACAATGAGCAGTTCTTC. Translation gives CASSLDGLSYNEQFF.

The chain carries TRBV7-3 and TRBJ2-3; perhaps TRBD2 as D (7 bases). CDR1 and CDR2 from the germline V gene are SGHTA and FQGTGA. Trimming pared 0 bases from V and 2 bases from J, leaving 15 bases between. The CDR3 consists of 17 residues. This CDR3 reads CASSLTDRGGFTDTQYF. CDR3 in DNA: TGTGCCAGCAGCTTAACGGATAGGGGGGGATTCACAGATACGCAGTATTTT.

The CDR3 protein is CASSIGAGGSGNTIYF. For the CDR3, the DNA is TGTGCCAGTAGTATCGGGGCGGGGGGATCTGGAAACACCATATATTTT. The rearrangement joins TRBV19 to TRBJ1-3; TRBD1 is a possible D gene (5 bases). The CDR3 extends over 16 amino acids. The V and J ends lost 3 bases and 1 base respectively, with 13 bases between them. Germline V lookup: CDR1 LNHDA, CDR2 SQIVND (reference sequence).

Details on this clone: Germline and junction disagree at one end, which may indicate a read error. The CDR3 DNA reads as TGTGCCAGCAGTGAAACTAGCGAGCCCTTCTTC. This translates into CASSETSEPFF. The gene calls are TRBV6-5 and TRBJ2-7; 7 bases map to TRBD2. The germline V gene encodes CDR1 MNHEY and CDR2 SVGAGI. This CDR3 has 11 residues.

This chain uses TRBV18 with TRBJ1-1; 7 nucleotides line up with TRBD1. The CDR3 has 14 amino acids. Germline V gives CDR1 KGHSH, CDR2 LQKENI. Unmatched junction bases numbered 7, after V lost 3 bases and J lost 6 bases. CDR3 in DNA: TGTGCCAGCTCACCGAAACAGGGGAGCGCTGAAGCTTTCTTT. Amino acid sequence: CASSPKQGSAEAFF. The variable domain in full, with the rest retrieved from reference TRBV18 and TRBJ1-1, is NAGVMQNPRHLVRRRGQEARLRCSPMKGHSHVYWYRQLPEEGLKFMVYLQKENIIDESGMPKERFSAEFPKEGPSILRIQQVVRGDSAAYFCASSPKQGSAEAFFGQGTRLTVV.

Only a few counts were recorded for this clone. The rearrangement links TRBV6-6 to TRBJ2-7; a weak D match, TRBD2 (5 bases). Germline-derived CDR1 and CDR2 are MNHNY and SVGAGI (reference sequence). This CDR3 region has 13 residues. V was clipped by 6 bases and J by 0 bases, with 9 bases between them. The CDR3 sequence is CASSLAGSYEQYF. The CDR3 DNA sequence: TGTGCCAGCAGCCTGGCGGGCTCCTACGAGCAGTACTTC.

This chain connects TRBV9 to TRBJ1-3; 7 bases match TRBD1. Germline V gene sequence: CDR1 SGDLS, CDR2 YYNGEE. V lost 8 bases and J lost 4; bases outside the gene matches: 3. CDR3 length: 12 amino acids. The CDR3 bases are TGTGCCAGTATGGACAGGGGAAACACCATATATTTT. It yields the protein CASMDRGNTIYF.

The gene calls are TRBV7-9 and TRBJ2-1, with 8 bases fitting TRBD2. The germline V gene has CDR1 SEHNR and CDR2 FQNEAQ (reference sequence). CDR3 size: 14 residues. Trimming at V came to 6 bases and at J to 4 bases, leaving 5 bases not matched to a gene. The CDR3 loop reads CASRDSGEYNEQFF. The CDR3 DNA is TGTGCCAGCAGAGATAGCGGGGAATACAATGAGCAGTTCTTC.

The V gene is TRBV9, the J gene TRBJ2-7; 8 bases are shared with TRBD2. The CDR3 contains 14 residues. The germline V gene encodes CDR1 SGDLS and CDR2 YYNGEE. Trimming at V came to 0 bases and at J to 11 bases, leaving 10 bases not matched to a gene. The DNA for the CDR3 is TGTGCCAGCAGCGTAGTCGGGGCGGGGGGACTAAAGTACTTC. Translated, it gives CASSVVGAGGLKYF.

The genes are TRBV7-9 and TRBJ2-7, with TRBD1 matching 7 bases. V gave up 4 bases and J gave up 3 bases; unmatched junction bases: 6. Germline CDR1 SEHNR, CDR2 FQNEAQ (reference sequence). The CDR3 has 14 residues. This CDR3 reads CASSSGTEIYEQYF. For the CDR3, the DNA is TGTGCCAGCAGCTCCGGGACAGAAATCTACGAGCAGTACTTC. Looking up the rest from reference TRBV7-9 and TRBJ2-7 gives the full variable domain: DTGVSQNPRHKITKRGQNVTFRCDPISEHNRLYWYRQTLGQGPEFLTYFQNEAQLEKSRLLSDRFSAERPKGSFSTLEIQRTEQGDSAMYLCASSSGTEIYEQYFGPGTRLTVT.

The V gene is TRBV7-2, the J gene TRBJ1-2; TRBD1 matches at 7 bases. Per germline, CDR1 SGHTA and CDR2 FQGNSA. This CDR3 has 16 residues. Unmatched junction bases numbered 6, after V lost 2 bases and J lost 0 bases. The CDR3 sequence: CASSLQDRIANYGYTF. The CDR3 bases are TGTGCCAGCAGCTTACAGGACAGGATAGCTAACTATGGCTACACCTTC.

J is TRBJ2-5 and V is TRBV5-1; TRBD2 matches 8 bases. The J segment lost 1 base and the V segment lost 2 bases, leaving 7 bases of the junction unmatched. The CDR3 is 16 residues long. Germline V CDR1 and CDR2: SGHRS, YFSETQ. The CDR3 DNA is TGCGCCAGCAGCTTAAGTGGCGGGGGGCTCCAAGAGACCCAGTACTTC. Translation: CASSLSGGGLQETQYF.

The chain links TRBV27 to TRBJ2-2; D might be TRBD2 (6 bases). V was shortened by 4 bases and J by 7 bases, with 10 bases between the two germline ends. This CDR3 spans 13 amino acids. Germline values: CDR1 MNHEY, CDR2 SMNVEV (reference sequence). DNA of the CDR3: TGTGCCAGCAGTTCTGGGGAGGTCGGGGAGCTGTTTTTT. Its protein is CASSSGEVGELFF.

V and J are TRBV5-1 and TRBJ2-3; the D gene is possibly TRBD2 (6 bases). The CDR3 is 17 residues long. The germline gives CDR1 SGHRS, CDR2 YFSETQ. Deletions cut 4 bases from V and 0 bases from J, with 18 bases between. Here the CDR3 reads CASSPGLRTSSTDTQYF. The CDR3, as DNA: TGCGCCAGCAGCCCGGGACTTCGAACTTCTAGCACAGATACGCAGTATTTT.

Written as DNA, the CDR3 is TGTGCCAGCAGGGGACTAGCGGGGTCCTACGAGCAGTACTTC. This translates into CASRGLAGSYEQYF. This chain links TRBV11-2 with TRBJ2-7, with 13 positions matching TRBD2. The germline CDR1 and CDR2 sequences are SGHAT and FQNNGV. The CDR3 sequence is 14 residues long. Trimming cost V 6 bases and J 1 base; bases outside gene matches: 0.

This chain uses TRBV5-1 with TRBJ2-5; 10 nucleotides match TRBD2. The CDR3 is made up of 15 amino acids. CDR1 and CDR2 (germline): SGHRS, YFSETQ. V lost 6 bases and J lost 5; bases outside the gene matches: 10. Here the CDR3 reads CASNLRLAGDETQYF. CDR3 DNA: TGCGCCAGCAACCTCCGGCTAGCGGGGGACGAGACCCAGTACTTC. Combining the CDR3 with reference TRBV5-1 and TRBJ2-5 gives the whole variable domain KAGVTQTPRYLIKTRGQQVTLSCSPISGHRSVSWYQQTPGQGLQFLFEYFSETQRNKGNFPGRFSGRQFSNSRSEMNVSTLELGDSALYLCASNLRLAGDETQYFGPGTRLLVL.

The chain couples TRBV10-2 to TRBJ1-5, with D maybe TRBD1 (5 bases). V was clipped by 5 bases and J by 0 bases, with 17 bases between them. Germline V lookup: CDR1 WSHSY, CDR2 SAAADI. CDR3 size: 17 residues. The CDR3 DNA reads TGCGCCAGCAGTCCTTTTATTGACAGCTATAGCAATCAGCCCCAGCATTTT. Protein sequence: CASSPFIDSYSNQPQHF.

This clone was found once. J is TRBJ2-7 and V is TRBV5-1; TRBD1 agrees at 7 bases. This CDR3 region has 14 residues. Trimming cost V 3 bases and J 4 bases; bases outside gene matches: 7. Germline lookup yields CDR1 SGHRS and CDR2 YFSETQ. The DNA for the CDR3 is TGCGCCAGCAGCTCCGGACAGGATCGGTACGAGCAGTACTTC. As protein: CASSSGQDRYEQYF.

The gene calls are TRBV5-1 and TRBJ1-1; TRBD1 might be the D (5 bases). The CDR3 runs 14 residues. Germline assignment: CDR1 SGHRS and CDR2 YFSETQ. Trimming shortened V by 4 bases and J by 2 bases, and 12 bases separated the two germline ends. For the CDR3, the DNA is TGCGCCAGCAGCCCACGGGGGAGTAACACTGAAGCTTTCTTT. It is translated as CASSPRGSNTEAFF.

V gene TRBV11-2 combines with J gene TRBJ2-4, with D possibly TRBD1 on 6 matching bases. This CDR3 is 13 amino acids long. Trimming cost V 5 bases and J 8 bases, with 13 bases left between them. Germline CDR1 reads SGHAT; CDR2 reads FQNNGV. The CDR3: CASSTFPGDIQYF. DNA of the CDR3: TGTGCCAGCAGCACCTTCCCAGGGGACATTCAGTACTTC.

This chain joins TRBV27 and TRBJ1-1, with no clear D. Between the trimmed V and J ends, which lost 3 bases and 7 bases, there was a span of 15 bases. Per the germline V gene, CDR1 is MNHEY and CDR2 is SMNVEV (reference sequence). The CDR3 extends over 14 amino acids. The DNA for the CDR3 is TGTGCCAGCAGTTTTGAGGGCGCAGGCTATGAAGCTTTCTTT. Its translation is CASSFEGAGYEAFF.

This clone was observed a handful of times. V and J are TRBV2 and TRBJ1-1, with TRBD1 identical over 7 bases. CDR1 is SNHLY and CDR2 is FYNNEI in the germline V gene. The CDR3 is 12 amino acids. With 6 bases clipped from V and 5 bases from J, the junction kept 3 bases outside the gene matches. In DNA form, the CDR3 reads TGTGCCAGCAGGACGACAGGGACTGAAGCTTTCTTT. Protein sequence: CASRTTGTEAFF.

J is TRBJ2-5 and V is TRBV5-5; unclear D gene. This CDR3 region has 13 residues. Germline V gene sequence: CDR1 SGHKS, CDR2 YYEKEE (reference sequence). The V and J ends lost 1 base and 5 bases respectively, with 9 bases between them. The CDR3 sequence: CASSLSGSETQYF. The DNA of the CDR3 is TGTGCCAGCAGCTTGTCAGGTTCGGAGACCCAGTACTTC.

The genes are TRBV7-8 and TRBJ1-1; 7 bases map to TRBD1. Germline CDR1 reads SGHVS; CDR2 reads FQNEAQ. CDR3 size: 13 residues. Germline trimming cut 5 bases from V and 9 bases from J; bases unmatched to any gene: 9. The CDR3 region has the DNA TGTGCCAGCAGCCCAGGTACGGGACAGAAAGCTTTCTTT. It yields the protein CASSPGTGQKAFF.

The chain combines TRBV9 with TRBJ1-6; TRBD1 matches 7 bases. The CDR3 is 16 amino acids. V was clipped by 0 bases and J by 10 bases; unmatched bases: 10. Per the germline V gene, CDR1 is SGDLS and CDR2 is YYNGEE. In DNA form, the CDR3 reads TGTGCCAGCAGCGTAGGATCAGGGGGGCCGAGCTCACCCCTCCACTTT. Its translation is CASSVGSGGPSSPLHF. The whole variable domain, remainder taken from reference TRBV9 and TRBJ1-6, is DSGVTQTPKHLITATGQRVTLRCSPRSGDLSVYWYQQSLDQGLQFLIQYYNGEERAKGNILERFSAQQFPDLHSELNLSSLELGDSALYFCASSVGSGGPSSPLHFGNGTRLTVT.

This chain joins TRBV7-3 and TRBJ2-5; unclear D gene. This CDR3 is built from 13 residues. V was pared by 0 bases and J by 1 base, with 3 bases between. Per germline, CDR1 SGHTA and CDR2 FQGTGA. CDR3 nucleotide sequence: TGTGCCAGCAGCTTAACTCGCCAAGAGACCCAGTACTTC. Amino acid sequence: CASSLTRQETQYF.